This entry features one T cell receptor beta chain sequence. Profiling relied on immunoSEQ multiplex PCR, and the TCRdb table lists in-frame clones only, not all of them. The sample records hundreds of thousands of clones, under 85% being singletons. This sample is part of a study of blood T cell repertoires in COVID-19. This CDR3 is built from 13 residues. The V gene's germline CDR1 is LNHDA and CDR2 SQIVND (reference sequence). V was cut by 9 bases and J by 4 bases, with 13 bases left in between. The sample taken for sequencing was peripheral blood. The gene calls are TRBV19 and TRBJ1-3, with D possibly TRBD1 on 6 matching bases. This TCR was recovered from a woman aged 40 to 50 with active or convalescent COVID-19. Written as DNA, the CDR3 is TGTGCCAGCACGCGGGGGCCAGGAAACACCATATATTTT. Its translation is CASTRGPGNTIYF.